Ten or more counts support the clone carrying this T cell receptor (beta chain). Its antigen is currently unknown. With 6 bases removed from V and 5 bases from J, the gap between germline ends came to 15 bases. This CDR3 has 13 residues. Germline V gene lookup returns CDR1 SQVTM and CDR2 ANQGSEA. Molecular barcoded adaptors covering alpha/delta and beta/gamma chains were used on around 400 ng RNA. TCRdb re-analysed the reads in MiXCR, keeping a single row per CDR3 protein. This sample has around 130,000 distinct CDR3 sequences; about 13% occur once, and the top ten carry approximately 8%. These data come from a study of read filtering for tumor transcriptome and immune sequencing. Study-level points and caveats: Compared with RNA-seq, IR-seq gave much higher clonotype depth and reliability.

This receptor was taken from a donor at least 40 years old with multiple myeloma. Sequencing used a population of CD138-negative cells sorted from bone marrow. The V call is TRBV29-1, the J call TRBJ2-3; TRBD2 is a possible D gene (5 bases). The chain's CDR3 is CSVRPSGEDTQYF. The DNA for the CDR3 is TGCAGCGTCCGCCCGTCCGGGGAAGATACGCAGTATTTT.